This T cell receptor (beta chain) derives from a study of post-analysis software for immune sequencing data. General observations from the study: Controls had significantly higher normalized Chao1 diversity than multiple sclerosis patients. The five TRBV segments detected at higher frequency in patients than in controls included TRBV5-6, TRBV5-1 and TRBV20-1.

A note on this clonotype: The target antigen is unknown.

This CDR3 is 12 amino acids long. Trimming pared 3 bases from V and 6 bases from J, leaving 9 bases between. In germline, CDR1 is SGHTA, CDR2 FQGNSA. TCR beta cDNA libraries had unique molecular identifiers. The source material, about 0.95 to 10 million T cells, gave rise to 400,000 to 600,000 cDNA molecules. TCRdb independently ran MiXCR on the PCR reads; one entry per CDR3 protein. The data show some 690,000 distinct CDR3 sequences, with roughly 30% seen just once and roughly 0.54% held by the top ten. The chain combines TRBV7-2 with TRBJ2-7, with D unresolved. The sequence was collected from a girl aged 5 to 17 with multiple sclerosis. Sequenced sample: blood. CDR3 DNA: TGTGCCAGCAGCTTTGGTCCAGGCGAGCAGTACTTC. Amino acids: CASSFGPGEQYF.